The 32 T cell receptor beta chains listed next were all sequenced from one sample in a study of metastatic and nonmetastatic thyroid tumors. TCRdb re-called the PCR reads through MiXCR. The table records around 7,000 clones, around 35% of them present only once. Not a single patient had been given any form of treatment at any point before undergoing thyroid surgery. The sample was adjacent normal tissue. These receptor sequences come from a female donor with papillary thyroid cancer or a benign thyroid nodule (not recorded which). Some clones in this sample may be carry-over from other donors' samples.

This clone was seen a few times. The rearrangement uses TRBV6-1 and TRBJ2-7, with 10 bases lining up with TRBD2. CDR3 length: 15 residues. Per germline, CDR1 MNHNS and CDR2 SASEGT. The V gene end was trimmed by 6 bases and the J gene end by 0 bases; junction bases not matched to a gene: 5. The CDR3 spells CASSRRTSGSYEQYF. The CDR3 nucleotides are TGTGCCAGCAGCCGTCGGACTAGCGGCTCCTACGAGCAGTACTTC.

This clone is labeled large. V gene TRBV6-1 combines with J gene TRBJ2-1, with 8 bases that match TRBD2. Germline V CDR1 and CDR2: MNHNS, SASEGT. This CDR3 has 15 amino acids. V lost 0 bases, J lost 6 bases, and 4 bases stayed unmatched. CDR3 protein: CASSEASGAFNEQFF. Written as DNA, the CDR3 is TGTGCCAGCAGTGAAGCTAGCGGGGCCTTCAATGAGCAGTTCTTC.

The rearrangement joins TRBV19 to TRBJ2-7, with 15 bases that match TRBD2. The germline gives CDR1 LNHDA, CDR2 SQIVND (reference sequence). With 4 bases clipped from V and 2 bases from J, the junction kept 15 bases outside the gene matches. This CDR3 is 20 amino acids long. The CDR3 here is CASSTRPGTSGRISTYEQYF. CDR3 bases: TGTGCCAGTAGTACGCGACCCGGGACTAGCGGGAGGATTTCGACCTACGAGCAGTACTTC.

This clone was seen more than once but under ten times. The V and J genes are TRBV28 and TRBJ1-2; possibly TRBD1 for D (6 bases). CDR1 and CDR2 from the germline V gene are MDHEN and SYDVKM. V lost 5 bases, J lost 12 bases, and 25 bases lay in between. The CDR3 runs 15 residues. This CDR3 is CASSTGQSKVEGHTF. The DNA for the CDR3 is TGTGCCAGCAGTACGGGACAATCCAAAGTGGAGGGCCACACCTTC.

This chain joins TRBV11-2 and TRBJ1-2, with a weak D call TRBD1 (6 bases). The V end lost 7 bases, the J end lost 7 bases, and 10 bases lay between the germline ends. The CDR3 totals 11 residues. Looked up from germline, CDR1 is SGHAT and CDR2 is FQNNGV. CDR3 bases: TGTGCCAGCACAGGGGCGGTTGGCTACACCTTC. It encodes CASTGAVGYTF.

Points on this clone: The junction does not match germline at one end; this may be a read error. The rearrangement uses TRBV27 and TRBJ1-4; D ambiguous. The CDR3 is 15 amino acids. CDR1 is MNHEY and CDR2 is SMNVEV in the germline V gene (reference sequence). CDR3: CASSPRTAGNEELFF. The CDR3 region has the DNA TGTGCCAGCAGTCCCCGGACCGCCGGCAATGAAGAACTGTTTTTT.

This clone appeared a few times. CDR3 DNA: TGTGCCAGTAGTATATTGGGACGGAACACTGAAGCTTTCTTT. Its protein is CASSILGRNTEAFF. The gene calls are TRBV19 and TRBJ1-1, with D possibly TRBD1 on 5 matching bases. In germline, CDR1 is LNHDA, CDR2 SQIVND (reference sequence). There are 14 residues in the CDR3. The V end lost 2 bases, the J end lost 1 base, and 8 bases lay between the germline ends. The full variable domain, its missing parts supplied by reference TRBV19 and TRBJ1-1, is DGGITQSPKYLFRKEGQNVTLSCEQNLNHDAMYWYRQDPGQGLRLIYYSQIVNDFQKGDIAEGYSVSREKKESFPLTVTSAQKNPTAFYLCASSILGRNTEAFFGQGTRLTVV.

The chain uses TRBV19 and TRBJ2-5, with 8 bases that match TRBD1. The tail of the sequence fits TRBJ2-1 better, so the J call may be wrong. Per the germline V gene, CDR1 is LNHDA and CDR2 is SQIVND (reference sequence). This CDR3 has 14 residues. The CDR3 nucleotides are TGTGCCAGTACCGTCACGGGACAGGTAAATGAGCAGTTCTTC. Translation gives CASTVTGQVNEQFF.

The rearrangement uses TRBV20-1 and TRBJ2-7, with TRBD2 identical over 9 bases. The CDR3 runs to 16 residues. Trimming took 4 bases from V and 1 from J; bases not matched to a gene: 11. CDR1 is DFQATT and CDR2 is SNEGSKA in the germline V gene (reference sequence). CDR3 sequence (DNA): TGCAGTGCTATCCCAATTACTAGCGGGTCTTCCTACGAGCAGTACTTC. Encoded protein: CSAIPITSGSSYEQYF.

Remarks on this clone: At one end the junction does not follow the germline gene, possibly because of a read error. The chain couples TRBV7-6 to TRBJ1-2; D is perhaps TRBD1 (5 bases). The CDR3 has 13 amino acids. The germline CDR1 and CDR2 sequences are SGHVS and FNYEAQ. The CDR3 coding sequence is TGTGCCAGCAGTGGAGACAGCTACTATGGCAACACCTTC. Translating gives CASSGDSYYGNTF.

The V call is TRBV6-2 or TRBV6-3, the J call TRBJ2-5; 8 bases line up with TRBD2. CDR3 length: 17 residues. Germline lookup yields CDR1 MNHEY and CDR2 SVGEGT. The ends lost 2 bases at V and 1 base at J; junction bases unmatched: 9. In DNA, the CDR3 is TGTGCCAGCAGTTACCCACCCGGGACTAGGGCCCAAGAGACCCAGTACTTC. This sequence encodes CASSYPPGTRAQETQYF.

The chain employs TRBV20-1 and TRBJ2-7; 7 nucleotides line up with TRBD1. The germline V gene encodes CDR1 DFQATT and CDR2 SNEGSKA (reference sequence). The CDR3 runs to 14 residues. The V gene end was trimmed by 3 bases and the J gene end by 5 bases; junction bases not matched to a gene: 10. CDR3 protein: CSARRQTGTNEQYF. Here the CDR3 DNA reads TGCAGTGCTAGGCGGCAGACAGGGACGAACGAGCAGTACTTC.

The V and J genes are TRBV11-3 and TRBJ1-1; D gene ambiguous. Germline lookup yields CDR1 SGHNT and CDR2 YENEEA. V lost 6 bases to trimming and J lost 2 bases, with 13 bases between them. CDR3 length: 14 residues. This CDR3 is CASRVMSHNTEAFF. DNA for the CDR3: TGTGCCAGCAGAGTTATGTCACACAACACTGAAGCTTTCTTT.

The genes are TRBV6-5 and TRBJ2-7; D uncertain. Germline loops: CDR1 MNHEY, CDR2 SVGAGI. The CDR3 consists of 11 residues. Trimming removed 6 bases at V and 3 bases at J, with 6 bases between. Written as DNA, the CDR3 is TGTGCCAGCAGGTACGACTACGAGCAGTACTTC. This sequence encodes CASRYDYEQYF.

This clone is large by share. The chain carries TRBV15 and TRBJ1-2; 11 bases are a match to TRBD1. With V trimmed by 0 bases and J by 0 bases, 6 bases remained unmatched. In germline, CDR1 is LNHNV, CDR2 YYDKDF (reference sequence). This CDR3 has 18 residues. CDR3 nucleotide sequence: TGTGCCACCAGCAGAGATAGGGGACAGGGGGATCCTAACTATGGCTACACCTTC. Its protein is CATSRDRGQGDPNYGYTF.

The chain combines TRBV20-1 with TRBJ1-6; no reliable D call. Trimming shortened V by 1 base and J by 6 bases, and 10 bases separated the two germline ends. This CDR3 comprises 14 residues. Per germline, CDR1 DFQATT and CDR2 SNEGSKA (reference sequence). The CDR3 nucleotides are TGCAGTGCTAGAGGTGTGGCGGTTAATTCACCCCTCCACTTT. Amino acids: CSARGVAVNSPLHF.

The chain joins TRBV20-1 to TRBJ1-2, with D maybe TRBD1 (5 bases). Germline-derived CDR1 and CDR2 are DFQATT and SNEGSKA (reference sequence). The CDR3 is 16 residues long. The germline V and J ends were trimmed by 0 bases and 4 bases, with 18 bases remaining between them. CDR3 sequence: CSARDRGRPAVYGYTF. The CDR3 nucleotides read TGCAGTGCTAGAGATCGGGGCAGGCCGGCGGTCTATGGCTACACCTTC.

The chain uses TRBV6-4 and TRBJ1-1, with a weak D call TRBD1 (5 bases). The V gene lost 3 bases and the J gene lost 5 bases, with 10 bases spanning the gap. CDR3 size: 13 residues. The germline gives CDR1 MRHNA, CDR2 SNTAGT. DNA for the CDR3: TGTGCCAGCAGTGAAATAAAGGGGACTGAAGCTTTCTTT. This encodes CASSEIKGTEAFF.

About this clone itself: Other DNA sequences in the sample encode the same CDR3. This chain links TRBV27 with TRBJ2-7; TRBD2 might be the D (5 bases). There are 14 residues in the CDR3. In germline, CDR1 is MNHEY, CDR2 SMNVEV (reference sequence). Trimming removed 3 bases from V and 0 bases from J, with 9 bases in between. The CDR3 coding sequence is TGTGCCAGCAGTTTGACGACTAACTCCTACGAGCAGTACTTC. Translated: CASSLTTNSYEQYF.

V usage is TRBV27 and J usage is TRBJ2-7, with no clear D. Trimming shortened V by 8 bases and J by 4 bases, and 15 bases separated the two germline ends. Germline CDR1 MNHEY, CDR2 SMNVEV (reference sequence). The CDR3 extends over 13 amino acids. The CDR3: CASSWGIGYEQYF. The CDR3 DNA follows: TGTGCCAGCTCCTGGGGTATCGGGTACGAGCAGTACTTC.

This sequence joins TRBV11-2 and TRBJ2-3, with 14 bases fitting TRBD2. The J segment lost 4 bases and the V segment lost 8 bases, leaving 11 bases of the junction unmatched. The germline V gene encodes CDR1 SGHAT and CDR2 FQNNGV. The CDR3 loop spans 17 amino acids. The chain's CDR3 is CASGLKTSGRGADTQYF. The CDR3 DNA is TGTGCCAGCGGACTGAAGACTAGCGGGAGGGGGGCAGATACGCAGTATTTT.

This clone has just a few counts. The CDR3 spells CATSPGTGGRNTEAFF. The CDR3 DNA is TGTGCCACCAGCCCCGGGACAGGGGGCCGGAACACTGAAGCTTTCTTT. The V call is TRBV15, the J call TRBJ1-1, with 12 bases that match TRBD1. This CDR3 comprises 16 residues. V lost 5 bases to trimming and J lost 1 base; unmatched junction nucleotides: 5. The germline V gene encodes CDR1 LNHNV and CDR2 YYDKDF (reference sequence).

This clone came up once. One end of the junction is discordant with germline, which a read error may explain. CDR3 bases: TGTGCCAGGGGTACAGGGCGGGAGAGCCAGTACTTC. It translates to CARGTGRESQYF. This chain connects TRBV6-1 to TRBJ2-5, with D maybe TRBD2 (7 bases). The CDR3 is made up of 12 amino acids. CDR1 MNHNS and CDR2 SASEGT come from the germline V gene.

The sample holds a few counts of this clone. The V and J genes are TRBV12-3 or TRBV12-4 and TRBJ1-6, with D possibly being TRBD1 (5 bases). This CDR3 is 18 amino acids long. V was shortened by 5 bases and J by 3 bases, with 20 bases between the two germline ends. The CDR3 nucleotides are TGTGCCAGCAGTCCCCCCTGGCAGGGAGGCGACTATAATTCACCCCTCCACTTT. Translating it yields CASSPPWQGGDYNSPLHF.

In this sample, this clone turned up many times. A junction end diverges from the germline sequence, so it may reflect a read error. The CDR3 loop reads CAWSVGTRNEKLFF. The CDR3 DNA follows: TGTGCCTGGAGTGTGGGGACTCGTAATGAAAAACTGTTTTTC. This sequence joins TRBV30 and TRBJ1-4, with D perhaps TRBD1 (5 bases). This CDR3 contains 14 residues. The germline V gene has CDR1 GTSNPN and CDR2 SVGIG (reference sequence).

As to this clone: The junction shows a germline mismatch at one end, possibly a read error. V usage is TRBV12-3 or TRBV12-4 and J usage is TRBJ1-2, with D perhaps matching TRBD1 (5 bases). The CDR3 sequence is 14 residues long. CDR3 sequence reads: CASSPNLVFWGYDF. The CDR3 DNA reads TGTGCCAGCAGTCCCAATCTGGTGTTTTGGGGCTATGACTTC.

This clone was seen only a few times. The CDR3 region is CASSSRQGAGANVLTF. The CDR3 DNA is TGTGCCAGCAGCTCAAGACAGGGGGCTGGGGCCAACGTCCTGACTTTC. The gene calls are TRBV11-2 and TRBJ2-6, with 9 bases identical to TRBD1. The junction had 3 bases not matched to a gene; V was cut back by 4 bases and J by 2 bases. This CDR3 comprises 16 residues. Germline V lookup: CDR1 SGHAT, CDR2 FQNNGV.

By proportion, this clone is medium-sized. The J gene is TRBJ2-1, the V gene TRBV7-9; 14 bases match TRBD2. From germline, CDR1 is SEHNR and CDR2 FQNEAQ (reference sequence). The CDR3 runs 17 residues. The V segment lost 4 bases and the J segment 6 bases; nucleotides outside the gene matches: 8. CDR3 sequence reads: CASSSRTSGGPGNEQFF. CDR3 DNA sequence: TGTGCCAGCAGCTCCAGGACTAGCGGGGGGCCGGGCAATGAGCAGTTCTTC.

The chain combines TRBV4-3 with TRBJ1-1; possible D gene TRBD1, 5 bases. Looked up from germline, CDR1 is LGHNA and CDR2 is YSLEER. V shed 0 bases and J shed 2 bases, with 10 bases lying between them. The CDR3 is 15 amino acids. The CDR3 coding sequence is TGCGCCAGCAGCCAAGAATCAGGGCGAAACACTGAAGCTTTCTTT. It translates to CASSQESGRNTEAFF.

This clone occurred a few times. The chain joins TRBV19 to TRBJ2-7; D is uncertain. Germline lookup yields CDR1 LNHDA and CDR2 SQIVND (reference sequence). V was shortened by 11 bases and J by 2 bases, with 13 bases between the two germline ends. The CDR3 contains 12 residues. The CDR3 region has the DNA TGTGCCTGGAGTGACGAGACCTACGAGCAGTACTTC. Translating gives CAWSDETYEQYF.

This clone was seen a handful of times. This chain connects TRBV12-3 or TRBV12-4 to TRBJ1-1, with TRBD1 matching 9 bases. Unmatched junction bases numbered 14, after V lost 5 bases and J lost 13 bases. The CDR3 length is 14 residues. The CDR3 spells CASSHPTGGRGVFF. In DNA, the CDR3 is TGTGCCAGCAGTCACCCTACAGGGGGCCGTGGGGTTTTCTTT.

V is TRBV5-1 and J is TRBJ2-1; TRBD1 matches 11 bases. Germline V lookup: CDR1 SGHRS, CDR2 YFSETQ. CDR3 length: 16 amino acids. V lost 0 bases to trimming and J lost 8 bases; unmatched junction nucleotides: 7. This chain's CDR3 is CASSLGTGGVIDEQFF. The DNA for the CDR3 is TGCGCCAGCAGCTTGGGGACAGGGGGCGTTATCGATGAGCAGTTCTTC.